The 5 T cell receptor beta chains presented below share a single source sample, sequenced in a study of Ad26.COV2.S vaccination and SARS-CoV-2 variants. Profiled with immunoSEQ multiplex PCR; TCRdb holds only in-frame clones, not every one. The table lists 200,000 to 300,000 clones, around 88% of them singletons. Treatment of the sample: roughly 19 received Ad26.COV2.S at low or high dose, single or two shots; about 5 received placebo; per-sample allocation not given. After the first vaccine or placebo injection, samples were drawn on day 63. This sample comprised peripheral blood, obtained in a trial of Ad26.COV2.S vaccine versus placebo. These receptors all stem from a person aged 18 to 65 who received the Ad26.COV2.S COVID-19 vaccine or a placebo.

The gene calls are TRBV6-1 and TRBJ2-5, with D possibly being TRBD1 (6 bases). CDR1 is MNHNS and CDR2 is SASEGT in the germline V gene. V lost 3 bases and J lost 5, with 19 bases in between. The CDR3 is 16 amino acids. The CDR3 sequence: CASSDRIRGIEETQYF. The CDR3 DNA follows: TGTGCCAGCAGTGACAGGATAAGGGGGATAGAGGAGACCCAGTACTTC.

This chain joins TRBV6-6 and TRBJ2-7, with D maybe TRBD1 (6 bases). V lost 6 bases to trimming and J lost 1 base, with 7 bases between them. In germline, CDR1 is MNHNY, CDR2 SVGAGI (reference sequence). The CDR3 has 12 residues. CDR3 in amino acids: CASRGQSYEQYF. CDR3 in DNA: TGTGCCAGCAGGGGACAATCCTACGAGCAGTACTTC.

This chain links TRBV5-5 with TRBJ2-1; no clear D gene. The CDR3 contains 13 residues. CDR1 and CDR2 (germline): SGHKS, YYEKEE (reference sequence). Trimming cost V 1 base and J 6 bases, with 8 bases left between them. The CDR3 bases are TGTGCCAGCAGCTTGCCCCTGTCCAATGAGCAGTTCTTC. It codes for CASSLPLSNEQFF. The full variable domain, rest sourced from reference TRBV5-5 and TRBJ2-1, is DAGVTQSPTHLIKTRGQQVTLRCSPISGHKSVSWYQQVLGQGPQFIFQYYEKEERGRGNFPDRFSARQFPNYSSELNVNALLLGDSALYLCASSLPLSNEQFFGPGTRLTVL.

As for this clone: This sample also contains other DNA sequences that code for the same CDR3. V and J are TRBV19 and TRBJ1-2; 7 bases map to TRBD1. J was trimmed by 0 bases and V by 3 bases; bases with no gene match: 1. Germline V lookup: CDR1 LNHDA, CDR2 SQIVND (reference sequence). The CDR3 covers 14 residues. Here the CDR3 reads CASSIGTANYGYTF. In DNA, the CDR3 is TGTGCCAGTAGTATTGGGACAGCTAACTATGGCTACACCTTC.

This chain uses TRBV11-2 with TRBJ1-1; a possible D gene is TRBD1 (5 bases). The CDR3 runs to 15 residues. Germline V gives CDR1 SGHAT, CDR2 FQNNGV. V lost 5 bases and J 1 base, leaving 14 bases between the germline ends. In nucleotides, the CDR3 is TGTGCCAGCAGCCCTTGGCCCAGGGCGAACACTGAAGCTTTCTTT. It is translated as CASSPWPRANTEAFF.